These 19 T cell receptor beta chains were all obtained from the same sample, sequenced in a study of CD4 T cells in relation to SARS-CoV-2 and coronaviruses. Before the COVID-19 pandemic, during about 2011-2019, CD4+ T cells were taken from unexposed donors. The table came from immunoSEQ multiplex PCR; TCRdb's copy has only in-frame clones and leaves some out. The repertoire has about 64,000 clones, about 94% of them found once; the top ten carry 0.14%. Specimen: naive CD4+ T cells from PBMCs. The subset is: naive CD4+ T cells isolated by negative enrichment. The receptors were gathered from a human donor in good health.

The J gene is TRBJ2-5, the V gene TRBV7-2; TRBD1 matches at 10 bases. This CDR3 region has 17 residues. The germline V gene has CDR1 SGHTA and CDR2 FQGNSA. V trimming: 1 base; J trimming: 4 bases; junction bases outside the gene matches: 9. The chain's CDR3 is CASSLGDRGFFGETQYF. The CDR3, as DNA: TGTGCCAGCAGCTTAGGGGACAGGGGATTTTTCGGAGAGACCCAGTACTTC.

The chain joins TRBV9 to TRBJ1-6; no reliable D call. The CDR3 is 14 residues long. Germline CDR1 is SGDLS and CDR2 is YYNGEE. Between the trimmed V and J ends, which lost 0 bases and 7 bases, there was a span of 8 bases. The CDR3 region has the DNA TGTGCCAGCAGCGTAGGAACGGGAAATTCACCCCTCCACTTT. Translating it yields CASSVGTGNSPLHF.

This chain connects TRBV4-2 to TRBJ2-7; 13 positions agree with TRBD2. The CDR3 spans 14 residues. With 4 bases clipped from V and 11 bases from J, the junction kept 8 bases outside the gene matches. Germline CDR1 LGHNA, CDR2 YNFKEQ. CDR3 protein: CASSLWGLAGKKYF. The CDR3 coding sequence is TGTGCCAGCAGCCTCTGGGGACTAGCGGGAAAGAAGTACTTC.

The gene calls are TRBV7-9 and TRBJ1-2, with unresolved D. Germline values: CDR1 SEHNR, CDR2 FQNEAQ (reference sequence). With 5 bases removed from V and 6 bases from J, the gap between germline ends came to 7 bases. The CDR3 runs 11 residues. In nucleotides, the CDR3 is TGTGCCAGCAGCCCGGTGGATGGCTACACCTTC. Its protein is CASSPVDGYTF.

The chain has TRBV5-6 and TRBJ2-3; the match to TRBD2 covers 11 bases. The ends lost 4 bases at V and 6 bases at J; junction bases unmatched: 16. This CDR3 region has 18 residues. Per germline, CDR1 SGHDT and CDR2 YYEEEE. The DNA of the CDR3 is TGTGCCAGCAGCCTCGATAGCGGGAGGGCCAGTTTTGCGGATACGCAGTATTTT. Its translation is CASSLDSGRASFADTQYF.

This chain uses TRBV6-5 with TRBJ2-5, with 8 bases fitting TRBD2. Germline assignment: CDR1 MNHEY and CDR2 SVGAGI. V lost 6 bases and J lost 14; bases outside the gene matches: 20. This CDR3 is 15 amino acids long. For the CDR3, the DNA is TGTGCCAGCAGCGCCCCCGCCGGGACTAGTCAGACCAACTACTTC. Translated, it gives CASSAPAGTSQTNYF.

The chain couples TRBV6-4 to TRBJ1-2; D is uncertain. The CDR3 spans 14 residues. V lost 6 bases to trimming and J lost 4 bases, with 15 bases between them. The germline V gene has CDR1 MRHNA and CDR2 SNTAGT. Written as DNA, the CDR3 is TGTGCCAGCAGAAACCCCGGACCACCCTATGGCTACACCTTC. It translates to CASRNPGPPYGYTF.

The gene calls are TRBV5-1 and TRBJ2-3, with D hard to call. Trimming shortened V by 1 base and J by 3 bases, and 15 bases separated the two germline ends. Germline V gene lookup returns CDR1 SGHRS and CDR2 YFSETQ. The CDR3 spans 16 residues. Written as DNA, the CDR3 is TGCGCCAGCAGCTTGCATAGCCGGAGTCGGACAGATACGCAGTATTTT. The encoded protein is CASSLHSRSRTDTQYF.

The chain is built from TRBV5-1 and TRBJ1-2, with D tentatively TRBD1 (6 bases). This CDR3 region has 14 residues. Germline CDR1 reads SGHRS; CDR2 reads YFSETQ. The V end lost 4 bases, the J end lost 4 bases, and 14 bases lay between the germline ends. Here the CDR3 reads CASSLSGQAYGYTF. The CDR3 DNA reads TGCGCCAGCAGCCTTTCGGGACAAGCCTATGGCTACACCTTC.

Comments on this clone: This sample also contains other DNA sequences that code for the same CDR3. The V gene is TRBV5-1, the J gene TRBJ1-5; 11 bases fit TRBD1. From germline, CDR1 is SGHRS and CDR2 YFSETQ. This CDR3 is built from 15 residues. The V and J ends lost 4 bases and 6 bases, in that order; junction bases with no gene match: 6. The CDR3 sequence is CASSLEGQGVQPQHF. CDR3 coding DNA: TGCGCCAGCAGCCTAGAGGGACAGGGGGTTCAGCCCCAGCATTTT.

The table lists this clone with a count of one. V usage is TRBV7-6 and J usage is TRBJ2-7; 7 nucleotides align to TRBD2. From germline, CDR1 is SGHVS and CDR2 FNYEAQ. Trimming at V came to 3 bases and at J to 2 bases, leaving 7 bases not matched to a gene. The CDR3 is 15 amino acids. The CDR3, as DNA: TGTGCCAGCAGCTTTGAGACTAGCTCAACCTACGAGCAGTACTTC. Residues: CASSFETSSTYEQYF.

CDR3 DNA: TGTGCCAGCAGGCAACAGACTAGCGGGAGCACCGGGGAGCTGTTTTTT. Residues: CASRQQTSGSTGELFF. The genes are TRBV7-2 and TRBJ2-2, with 12 nucleotides matching TRBD2. J gave up 4 bases and V 6 bases, and 6 bases lay outside the gene matches. CDR1 SGHTA and CDR2 FQGNSA come from the germline V gene. This CDR3 is 16 amino acids long.

The chain links TRBV7-6 to TRBJ2-1; 9 positions match TRBD2. Germline CDR1 SGHVS, CDR2 FNYEAQ. The V and J ends lost 5 bases and 7 bases, in that order; junction bases with no gene match: 9. The CDR3 loop spans 15 amino acids. The CDR3: CASSPVAGVVNEQFF. The CDR3 DNA is TGTGCCAGCAGCCCTGTAGCGGGAGTGGTAAATGAGCAGTTCTTC.

This clone has a single count. The genes are TRBV5-1 and TRBJ2-3; TRBD2 matches at 11 bases. From germline, CDR1 is SGHRS and CDR2 YFSETQ. The CDR3 loop spans 16 amino acids. Trimming took 4 bases from V and 2 from J; bases not matched to a gene: 6. CDR3 amino acids: CASSPGTSGPTDTQYF. DNA of the CDR3: TGCGCCAGCAGCCCCGGGACTAGCGGCCCCACAGATACGCAGTATTTT.

This clone was found once. V is TRBV7-9 and J is TRBJ2-1; possibly TRBD1 for D (5 bases). Germline V gene data show CDR1 as SEHNR and CDR2 as FQNEAQ (reference sequence). Trimming pared 2 bases from V and 7 bases from J, leaving 21 bases between. CDR3 size: 17 residues. CDR3 nucleotides: TGTGCCAGCAGCTTATCCCCCTTGGGGCGGCGTGGAAATGAGCAGTTCTTC. Translated: CASSLSPLGRRGNEQFF.

This chain links TRBV11-2 with TRBJ2-3, with TRBD2 identical over 16 bases. CDR3 length: 18 residues. The V gene's germline CDR1 is SGHAT and CDR2 FQNNGV. The junction had 4 bases not matched to a gene; V was cut back by 1 base and J by 3 bases. Here the CDR3 DNA reads TGTGCCAGCAGCTTAGCTGGGGGACTAGCGGGAGGGACAGATACGCAGTATTTT. Translation: CASSLAGGLAGGTDTQYF.

The chain is built from TRBV6-1 and TRBJ2-7; D not resolved. CDR1 MNHNS and CDR2 SASEGT come from the germline V gene. The CDR3 runs 12 residues. V lost 1 base, J lost 4 bases, and 5 bases lay in between. CDR3 DNA sequence: TGTGCCAGCAGTGAAGTGGGTTACGAGCAGTACTTC. It is translated as CASSEVGYEQYF.

The chain is built from TRBV9 and TRBJ1-5; unclear D gene. The CDR3 sequence is 14 residues long. Trimming removed 0 bases at V and 0 bases at J, with 4 bases between. Germline CDR1 is SGDLS and CDR2 is YYNGEE. CDR3 nucleotide sequence: TGTGCCAGCAGCGTAGGGGATAGCAATCAGCCCCAGCATTTT. Translation: CASSVGDSNQPQHF.

The chain has TRBV5-1 and TRBJ1-1, with a tentative D call TRBD1 (5 bases). Deletions cut 3 bases from V and 2 bases from J, with 17 bases between. The germline V gene encodes CDR1 SGHRS and CDR2 YFSETQ. The CDR3 contains 16 residues. The CDR3 DNA reads as TGCGCCAGCAGCTCAGCGTCGGGACTCCAAAACACTGAAGCTTTCTTT. The encoded protein is CASSSASGLQNTEAFF.